A single sample gave rise to the 8 T cell receptor beta chains below, sequenced in a study of tumor T cells in aggressive B-cell lymphoma. The assay was immunoSEQ multiplex PCR, and TCRdb's table has in-frame clones only and misses some. The profile covers about 2,900 clones, with 75% to 90% appearing a single time and roughly 18% taken by the ten largest. The sequencing sample was made of tumor tissue. The receptors shown here come from an adult with diffuse large B cell lymphoma.

The chain recombines TRBV27 with TRBJ2-1; TRBD1 matches at 7 bases. CDR1 and CDR2 (germline): MNHEY, SMNVEV (reference sequence). The CDR3 spans 18 residues. Germline trimming cut 4 bases from V and 0 bases from J; bases unmatched to any gene: 12. The CDR3 DNA reads as TGTGCCAGCAGTTCCCCTTCACAGGGGAAAACCTCCTACAATGAGCAGTTCTTC. Its translation is CASSSPSQGKTSYNEQFF.

V usage is TRBV19 and J usage is TRBJ1-5, with D uncertain. V lost 6 bases and J 0 bases, leaving 12 bases between the germline ends. CDR1 is LNHDA, CDR2 SQIVND, per germline (reference sequence). This CDR3 spans 15 amino acids. CDR3 in amino acids: CASSTVDYSNQPQHF. The CDR3 DNA sequence: TGTGCCAGTAGCACCGTAGATTATAGCAATCAGCCCCAGCATTTT.

The genes are TRBV29-1 and TRBJ2-3; 9 positions match TRBD1. The CDR3 runs to 14 residues. Germline assignment: CDR1 SQVTM and CDR2 ANQGSEA. J lost 4 bases, V lost 7 bases, and 9 bases had no gene match. The CDR3 DNA is TGCAGCGCCACGACCGGGACAGGGTCAGATACGCAGTATTTT. This codes for CSATTGTGSDTQYF.

The chain employs TRBV21-1 and TRBJ1-2; the table's D call of TRBD1 was not tested on the DNA. TRBV21-1 is given as a pseudogene. The CDR3 sequence is 12 residues long. CDR3 DNA sequence: TGTGCCAGCAGAGGGACAGGGGTTGGCTACACCTTC. Its translation: CASRGTGVGYTF.

The chain uses TRBV7-2 and TRBJ1-2, with D uncertain. The germline V gene encodes CDR1 SGHTA and CDR2 FQGNSA. This CDR3 spans 13 amino acids. V gave up 4 bases and J gave up 6 bases, with 12 bases separating them. This CDR3 reads CASSSPPRHGYTF. The CDR3 DNA follows: TGTGCCAGCAGCTCCCCGCCCAGGCATGGCTACACCTTC.

Worth noting for this clone: The junction departs from germline at one end; a sequencing error may be responsible. Additional DNA sequences in this sample encode the identical CDR3. This chain joins TRBV7-6 and TRBJ2-5; D uncertain. In germline, CDR1 is SGHVS, CDR2 FNYEAQ. There are 14 residues in the CDR3. The CDR3 sequence is CASSLSAYQETQYF. The CDR3 DNA follows: TGTGCCAGCAGCTTATCTGCGTACCAAGAAACCCAGTACTTC.

The chain links TRBV19 to TRBJ2-7; a weak D match, TRBD2 (6 bases). The CDR3 length is 13 residues. V was shortened by 3 bases and J by 5 bases, with 11 bases between the two germline ends. Per germline, CDR1 LNHDA and CDR2 SQIVND (reference sequence). The CDR3: CASSIVSGDEQYF. CDR3 bases: TGTGCCAGTAGTATTGTCTCGGGGGACGAGCAGTACTTC.

This clone was seen more than once but under ten times. This chain joins TRBV6-5 and TRBJ2-1, with 11 nucleotides matching TRBD2. Trimming cost V 0 bases and J 3 bases; bases outside gene matches: 1. Germline-derived CDR1 and CDR2 are MNHEY and SVGAGI. The CDR3 loop spans 16 amino acids. The chain's CDR3 is CASSYSGTSGYNEQFF. CDR3 bases: TGTGCCAGCAGTTACTCCGGGACTAGCGGCTACAATGAGCAGTTCTTC.